The 31 T cell receptor beta chains listed next were all sequenced from one sample in a study of T cell repertoires in cytomegalovirus infection. Each CDR3 protein is one row after TCRdb ran MiXCR on the reads. The sample contains 200,000 or so distinct CDR3 sequences, over 25% of which appear only once. The sequenced sample was PBMCs. The receptor source for this set is a human donor in good health (CMV status not recorded). Some clones in this sample may be carry-over from other donors' samples.

Many counts were recorded for this clonotype. The gene calls are TRBV7-3 and TRBJ2-3, with D maybe TRBD1 (6 bases). Deletions cut 5 bases from V and 6 bases from J, with 15 bases between. Germline V gene data show CDR1 as SGHTA and CDR2 as FQGTGA. The CDR3 covers 14 residues. CDR3 nucleotides: TGTGCCAGCAGCCAGACAGGTTCGGGGGATACGCAGTATTTT. Amino acids: CASSQTGSGDTQYF. The variable domain in full, completed from reference TRBV7-3 and TRBJ2-3, reads GAGVSQTPSNKVTEKGKYVELRCDPISGHTALYWYRQSLGQGPEFLIYFQGTGAADDSGLPNDRFFAVRPEGSVSTLKIQRTERGDSAVYLCASSQTGSGDTQYFGPGTRLTVL.

This clonotype was found a few times. V and J are TRBV2 and TRBJ2-3; unclear D gene. Per the germline V gene, CDR1 is SNHLY and CDR2 is FYNNEI. V lost 7 bases, J lost 0 bases, and 14 bases lay in between. The CDR3 spans 15 residues. CDR3 sequence (DNA): TGTGCCAGCAACCTCGCCCACCATAGCACAGATACGCAGTATTTT. Amino acid sequence: CASNLAHHSTDTQYF.

For this clonotype: A junction boundary mismatches the germline segment, possibly from a read error. This sequence joins TRBV7-3 and TRBJ2-2; weak D call: TRBD2 (6 bases). Germline CDR1 and CDR2: SGHTA and FQGTGA. The CDR3 totals 14 residues. The CDR3 DNA follows: TGTGCCAGCAGCCCCGGAGGGAGCACCAGGGAGCTGTTTTTT. Its translation: CASSPGGSTRELFF.

This rearrangement joins TRBV19 to TRBJ1-1, with no clear D. The CDR3 sequence is 13 residues long. Trimming removed 6 bases at V and 4 bases at J, with 12 bases between. CDR1 and CDR2 (germline): LNHDA, SQIVND (reference sequence). The CDR3 DNA reads TGTGCCAGTAGCCCTATCCTAGGCACTGAAGCTTTCTTT. This encodes CASSPILGTEAFF.

The chain joins TRBV6-1 to TRBJ2-1; TRBD1 aligns across 7 bases. The CDR3 runs to 16 residues. Germline loops: CDR1 MNHNS, CDR2 SASEGT. With 7 bases clipped from V and 7 bases from J, the junction kept 16 bases outside the gene matches. The CDR3 sequence: CASTLRGGTGLNEQFF. The DNA of the CDR3 is TGTGCCAGCACCCTTAGAGGGGGCACGGGGTTGAATGAGCAGTTCTTC.

V and J are TRBV7-2 and TRBJ1-5; D is possibly TRBD1 (5 bases). In germline, CDR1 is SGHTA, CDR2 FQGNSA. The V end lost 2 bases, the J end lost 2 bases, and 10 bases lay between the germline ends. The CDR3 has 15 amino acids. CDR3 DNA sequence: TGTGCCAGCAGCTTAAATAGAGGGGGCAATCAGCCCCAGCATTTT. Translated: CASSLNRGGNQPQHF.

The chain links TRBV15 to TRBJ1-5; unclear D gene. The CDR3 runs to 12 residues. Trimming cost V 4 bases and J 5 bases, with 6 bases left between them. Germline V lookup: CDR1 LNHNV, CDR2 YYDKDF (reference sequence). The CDR3 here is CATSKDDQPQHF. The CDR3, as DNA: TGTGCCACCAGCAAAGACGATCAGCCCCAGCATTTT.

This clonotype was observed a few times. The chain is built from TRBV6-2 or TRBV6-3 and TRBJ2-2; 12 nucleotides align to TRBD2. J gave up 0 bases and V 6 bases, and 5 bases lay outside the gene matches. This CDR3 has 17 residues. CDR1 and CDR2 from the germline V gene are MNHEY and SVGEGT. CDR3 in amino acids: CASSLGLAGSNTGELFF. CDR3 nucleotide sequence: TGTGCCAGCAGCCTCGGACTAGCGGGGTCGAACACCGGGGAGCTGTTTTTT.

This chain connects TRBV19 to TRBJ1-5, with D possibly matching TRBD1 (6 bases). Germline assignment: CDR1 LNHDA and CDR2 SQIVND (reference sequence). Trimming removed 3 bases from V and 4 bases from J, with 13 bases in between. The CDR3 covers 15 residues. The chain's CDR3 is CASSIQAQGNQPQHF. The CDR3 nucleotides read TGTGCCAGTAGTATTCAAGCCCAGGGGAATCAGCCCCAGCATTTT.

The chain has TRBV6-2 or TRBV6-3 and TRBJ1-1; a weak D match, TRBD1 (5 bases). The CDR3 contains 13 residues. The V gene lost 7 bases and the J gene lost 6 bases, with 15 bases spanning the gap. CDR1 and CDR2 from the germline V gene are MNHEY and SVGEGT. The CDR3 DNA reads as TGTGCCAGCACCCCCTGGGGACGGCCTGAAGCTTTCTTT. Protein sequence: CASTPWGRPEAFF.

CDR3 loop: CASSESRVNTEAFF. The CDR3, as DNA: TGTGCCAGCAGTGAGTCCCGCGTGAACACTGAAGCTTTCTTT. This chain connects TRBV2 to TRBJ1-1, with D unclear. CDR3 length: 14 amino acids. V shed 3 bases and J shed 0 bases, with 8 bases lying between them. The V gene's germline CDR1 is SNHLY and CDR2 FYNNEI.

This sequence joins TRBV5-1 and TRBJ1-2, with TRBD1 as a possible D gene (5 bases). Germline assignment: CDR1 SGHRS and CDR2 YFSETQ. The CDR3 loop spans 14 amino acids. The V end was cut by 4 bases, the J end by 8 bases, with 18 bases between. The chain's CDR3 is CASSPMTGGYGYTF. The CDR3 bases are TGCGCCAGCAGCCCCATGACGGGGGGATACGGCTACACCTTC.

This rearrangement joins TRBV5-1 to TRBJ1-2; no firm D call. Germline assignment: CDR1 SGHRS and CDR2 YFSETQ. V lost 0 bases and J lost 0, with 9 bases in between. The CDR3 extends over 15 amino acids. Written as DNA, the CDR3 is TGCGCCAGCAGCTTGGGAGACGGAACTAACTATGGCTACACCTTC. Translating gives CASSLGDGTNYGYTF.

This clonotype was found a few times. The chain combines TRBV2 with TRBJ1-1; 7 bases agree with TRBD1. Trimming at V came to 9 bases and at J to 0 bases, leaving 4 bases not matched to a gene. Germline V gene data show CDR1 as SNHLY and CDR2 as FYNNEI. The CDR3 consists of 13 residues. The CDR3 coding sequence is TGTGCCAGTAGGGGACAGTTGAACACTGAAGCTTTCTTT. Protein product: CASRGQLNTEAFF. Using reference TRBV2 and TRBJ1-1 for the parts outside the CDR3, the full variable domain is EPEVTQTPSHQVTQMGQEVILRCVPISNHLYFYWYRQILGQKVEFLVSFYNNEISEKSEIFDDQFSVERPDGSNFTLKIRSTKLEDSAMYFCASRGQLNTEAFFGQGTRLTVV.

This rearrangement joins TRBV12-3 or TRBV12-4 to TRBJ2-3; D unresolved. The V gene lost 1 base and the J gene lost 2 bases, with 7 bases spanning the gap. The CDR3 has 14 residues. This CDR3 reads CASSLDGDTDTQYF. CDR3 nucleotides: TGTGCCAGCAGTTTAGACGGAGACACAGATACGCAGTATTTT.

The chain joins TRBV7-6 to TRBJ1-3; D perhaps matches TRBD1 (5 bases). The germline CDR1 and CDR2 sequences are SGHVS and FNYEAQ. The V end was cut by 5 bases, the J end by 0 bases, with 11 bases between. The CDR3 runs 15 residues. The CDR3 here is CASSRRGNSGNTIYF. In DNA form, the CDR3 reads TGTGCCAGCAGCCGACGGGGGAACTCTGGAAACACCATATATTTT.

Only a few counts were recorded for this clonotype. The chain recombines TRBV11-2 with TRBJ2-7; 8 bases align to TRBD1. Germline V gene sequence: CDR1 SGHAT, CDR2 FQNNGV. J was trimmed by 3 bases and V by 5 bases; bases with no gene match: 9. This CDR3 is built from 15 residues. The CDR3, as DNA: TGTGCCAGCAGCACAAGGGACAGGAGTATCTACGAGCAGTACTTC. Its protein product is CASSTRDRSIYEQYF.

The table lists this clonotype with a few counts. This sequence joins TRBV7-3 and TRBJ2-1, with D hard to call. The V gene lost 3 bases and the J gene lost 8 bases, with 11 bases spanning the gap. CDR1 is SGHTA and CDR2 is FQGTGA in the germline V gene. The CDR3 covers 13 residues. The CDR3 region has the DNA TGTGCCAGCAGCTTCGTCCCCCTCGATGAGCAGTTCTTC. It is translated as CASSFVPLDEQFF.

The sample holds a few counts of this clonotype. CDR3 residues: CASSPTFSGGIEGQYF. CDR3 DNA: TGTGCCAGCAGTCCTACGTTTAGCGGGGGGATAGAGGGCCAGTACTTC. The rearrangement links TRBV12-3 or TRBV12-4 to TRBJ2-5, with 10 bases that match TRBD2. This CDR3 has 16 residues. V gave up 5 bases and J gave up 10 bases; unmatched junction bases: 16.

The CDR3 spells CASSHSAYEQYF. The CDR3, as DNA: TGTGCCAGCAGCCATTCGGCCTACGAGCAGTACTTC. V usage is TRBV11-3 and J usage is TRBJ2-7; D remains unclear. V was cut by 5 bases and J by 2 bases, with 7 bases left in between. Germline CDR1 is SGHNT and CDR2 is YENEEA. The CDR3 extends over 12 amino acids.

This clonotype was observed a few times. CDR3 sequence: CASSPRSGSTEAFF. In DNA, the CDR3 is TGTGCCAGCAGCCCTCGGTCAGGGAGCACTGAAGCTTTCTTT. The chain links TRBV7-9 to TRBJ1-1; TRBD1 might be the D (5 bases). With 5 bases removed from V and 4 bases from J, the gap between germline ends came to 14 bases. This CDR3 is 14 amino acids long. CDR1 and CDR2 (germline): SEHNR, FQNEAQ (reference sequence).

This clonotype has ten or more counts. The chain is built from TRBV12-3 or TRBV12-4 and TRBJ1-4; 11 nucleotides agree with TRBD1. J gave up 5 bases and V 4 bases, and 6 bases lay outside the gene matches. CDR3 length: 16 amino acids. The CDR3 DNA follows: TGTGCCAGCAGTTCGGGACAGGGGGTCGACAATGAAAAACTGTTTTTT. This translates into CASSSGQGVDNEKLFF.

This clonotype was seen a few times. CDR3 loop: CSAPTGGGEQYF. The CDR3 coding sequence is TGCAGTGCTCCGACAGGGGGAGGCGAGCAGTACTTC. V is TRBV20-1 and J is TRBJ2-7, with 9 bases that match TRBD1. In germline, CDR1 is DFQATT, CDR2 SNEGSKA (reference sequence). The CDR3 extends over 12 amino acids. Germline trimming cut 5 bases from V and 6 bases from J; bases unmatched to any gene: 5.

The chain couples TRBV27 to TRBJ2-7; 9 bases fit TRBD1. V gave up 6 bases and J gave up 0 bases; unmatched junction bases: 6. Germline lookup yields CDR1 MNHEY and CDR2 SMNVEV (reference sequence). There are 15 residues in the CDR3. The CDR3 DNA follows: TGTGCCAGCAGGGACCGGACAGGGGACTCCTACGAGCAGTACTTC. Its translation is CASRDRTGDSYEQYF.

This sequence joins TRBV4-3 and TRBJ2-3; D not resolved. V was cut by 0 bases and J by 0 bases, with 10 bases left in between. Germline lookup yields CDR1 LGHNA and CDR2 YSLEER. This CDR3 region has 16 residues. DNA for the CDR3: TGCGCCAGCAGCCAAGATGGGCCTAGTAGCACAGATACGCAGTATTTT. Its translation is CASSQDGPSSTDTQYF.

This clonotype has only a few counts. The chain carries TRBV6-4 and TRBJ2-3; the D gene is possibly TRBD2 (6 bases). Trimming took off 6 bases at V and 6 bases at J, with 10 bases between the two ends. This CDR3 region has 12 residues. Per germline, CDR1 MRHNA and CDR2 SNTAGT. CDR3 DNA: TGTGCCAGCAGAGGTGGGGGGGATACGCAGTATTTT. It codes for CASRGGGDTQYF.

This chain links TRBV2 with TRBJ2-1; D is unclear. V shed 3 bases and J shed 0 bases, with 6 bases lying between them. The CDR3 is 14 residues long. Per the germline V gene, CDR1 is SNHLY and CDR2 is FYNNEI. This CDR3 reads CASSDLSSYNEQFF. CDR3 DNA sequence: TGTGCCAGCAGTGATCTTAGCTCCTACAATGAGCAGTTCTTC.

The CDR3 DNA reads as TGCAGCGTTGGGACTGGGCCCTATGGCTACACCTTC. It codes for CSVGTGPYGYTF. The chain links TRBV29-1 to TRBJ1-2; D unclear. CDR3 length: 12 amino acids. Germline lookup yields CDR1 SQVTM and CDR2 ANQGSEA. Trimming took off 4 bases at V and 4 bases at J, with 10 bases between the two ends.

With regard to this clonotype: Likely a read error: the CDR3 ends without its conserved phenylalanine or tryptophan. The CDR3 spells CASSLIDGTGELFL. CDR3 in DNA: TGCGCCAGCAGCTTGATAGACGGGACCGGGGAGCTGTTTTTA. J is TRBJ2-2 and V is TRBV5-1; the D is unclear. CDR3 size: 14 residues. Germline V gene data show CDR1 as SGHRS and CDR2 as YFSETQ. Trimming removed 1 base from V and 5 bases from J, with 9 bases in between.

The chain joins TRBV5-6 to TRBJ2-1; 7 bases agree with TRBD2. CDR1 and CDR2 from the germline V gene are SGHDT and YYEEEE. The CDR3 sequence is 15 residues long. Trimming took 0 bases from V and 3 from J; bases not matched to a gene: 3. The CDR3 nucleotides are TGTGCCAGCAGCTTGGTTGCGGGGGACTACAATGAGCAGTTCTTC. Translating it yields CASSLVAGDYNEQFF.

This chain links TRBV7-6 with TRBJ1-2; D perhaps matches TRBD1 (6 bases). V was shortened by 4 bases and J by 2 bases, with 11 bases between the two germline ends. Per germline, CDR1 SGHVS and CDR2 FNYEAQ. The CDR3 consists of 14 residues. Here the CDR3 reads CASSSTGPNYGYTF. CDR3 in DNA: TGTGCCAGCAGCTCGACAGGCCCCAACTATGGCTACACCTTC.